The rows below give T cell receptor beta chains drawn from one sample of a study of shared clonotypes between healthy human individuals. Sequencing used immunoSEQ multiplex PCR; TCRdb keeps in-frame clones, though not all of them. The repertoire consists of fewer than 400,000 clones, with approximately 74% occurring once and the leading ten covering over 9%. Sequencing was performed on memory CD4+ T cells sorted from blood. Receptors originate from a young man in good health. Each CDR3 is given with its conserved first and last residue. A D gene is named only where the DNA matches it firmly. A clone size is listed for some rows: how often the clone was seen (once, few, many), or a class if it is expanded.

v_gene	j_gene	d_gene	abundance	CDR3nt	CDR3aa
TRBV2	TRBJ2-7	-	few	TGTGCCAGCCCCGGAGTTAGGGCATCGTCCTACGAGCAGTACTTC	CASPGVRASSYEQYF
TRBV1	TRBJ2-7	-	-	TGCACCAGCAGCCAAGTATCTACTAGGGATGCCGAGCAGTACTTC	CTSSQVSTRDAEQYF
TRBV30	TRBJ2-5	-	few	TGTGCCTGGAGTGTCCGGGGTGCAGAGACCCAGTACTTC	CAWSVRGAETQYF
TRBV29-1	TRBJ1-1	-	few	TGCAGCGCCACAGGGATGGTATGGAACACTGAAGCTTTCTTT	CSATGMVWNTEAFF
TRBV29-1	TRBJ2-5	-	-	TGCAGCCTTAATCAAGGAGAGACCCAGTACTTC	CSLNQGETQYF
TRBV9	TRBJ2-3	TRBD2	-	TGTGCCAGCAGCCCCTTGGGACTAGCGGGAGGGCCTGGCACAGATACGCAGTATTTT	CASSPLGLAGGPGTDTQYF
TRBV7-5	TRBJ2-5	-	-	TGTGTCAGAAGCTTAGGGGGGGACACCCAACAAGAGACCCAGTACTTC	CVRSLGGDTQQETQYF
TRBV12-2	TRBJ1-1	-	-	TGTGCAAGTCGCTCCCCCCGAGAAATCGCTGCGAACACTGAAGCTTTCTTT	CASRSPREIAANTEAFF
TRBV19	TRBJ2-4	-	few	TGTGCCACAGAGGGGATTGGCAAAAACATTCAGTACTTC	CATEGIGKNIQYF
TRBV4-3	TRBJ2-3	TRBD1	many	TGCGCCAGCAGCCGAGCCTTCCGGGACAGGGAGATAGATACGCAGTATTTT	CASSRAFRDREIDTQYF
TRBV7-2	TRBJ2-3	-	-	TGTGCCAGCACCAAGAGGGTTAGCGTTTTTGCAGATACGCAGTATTTT	CASTKRVSVFADTQYF
TRBV6-4	TRBJ2-1	-	-	TGTGCCAGCAGTGACGGGAGCTACAATGAGCAGTTCTTC	CASSDGSYNEQFF
TRBV7-2	TRBJ2-7	-	once	TGTGCCAGCAGCTTAGTTTCAACTCTGAGCTACGAGCAGTACTTC	CASSLVSTLSYEQYF
TRBV28	TRBJ2-3	-	-	TGTGCCAGCAGTTTATGGGGCGAGAGACCAGATACGCAGTATTTT	CASSLWGERPDTQYF
TRBV6-5	TRBJ2-7	-	-	TGTGCCAGCAGCCAGGACAGAAGCGAGCAGTACTTC	CASSQDRSEQYF
TRBV4-1	TRBJ2-3	-	-	TGCGCCAGCAGCCAAGCTGTCACCACAGATACGCAGTATTTT	CASSQAVTTDTQYF
TRBV5-5	TRBJ2-7	TRBD1	once	TGTGCCAGCAGCCCGGGGACAGGGATGGGCGAGCAGTACTTC	CASSPGTGMGEQYF
TRBV14	TRBJ1-4	-	-	TGTGCCAGCAGCCAAGAGAGTCGGGGGCGAGAAAAACTGTTTTTT	CASSQESRGREKLFF
TRBV5-5	TRBJ2-7	-	few	TGTGCCACCTCCCCCGGCGTCGATGGGGGGTACGAGCAGTACTTC	CATSPGVDGGYEQYF
TRBV30	TRBJ2-7	TRBD1	once	TGTGCCTGGAAGAGACAGGGTGGCTACGAGCAGTACTTC	CAWKRQGGYEQYF
TRBV18	TRBJ1-3	-	-	TGTGCCAGCTCACTCCAAGGCTCTGGAAACACCATATATTTT	CASSLQGSGNTIYF
TRBV29-1	TRBJ2-1	TRBD2	-	TGCAGCGTGGATAGCGGGAGCTCCTACAATGAGCAGTTCTTC	CSVDSGSSYNEQFF
TRBV2	TRBJ2-7	-	-	TGTGCCAGCAGTGATGTTTACGAGCAGTACTTC	CASSDVYEQYF
TRBV18	TRBJ1-2	-	few	TGTGCCAGCTCACCCCCGGACGGAGGGAGGACGCGTGGCTACACCTTC	CASSPPDGGRTRGYTF
TRBV6-5	TRBJ2-1	TRBD1	-	TGTGCCAGCAGCCTGGGAACAGGGGTCCGCCCGTTCTTC	CASSLGTGVRPFF
TRBV7-3	TRBJ2-5	TRBD2	-	TGTGCCAGCAGCCGGACTAGCGGGCAAGAGACCCAGTACTTC	CASSRTSGQETQYF
TRBV7-9	TRBJ1-4	-	-	TGTGCCAGCAGCCGGGATAATGAAAAACTGTTTTTT	CASSRDNEKLFF
TRBV4-1	TRBJ2-7	-	-	TGCGCCAGCAGCCAAGCCATCAGGGCCGGCTACGAGCAGTACTTC	CASSQAIRAGYEQYF
TRBV27	TRBJ2-7	TRBD2	many	TGTGCCAGCAGTTTAAAGGGACTAGCGGGACCTTACGAGCAGTACTTC	CASSLKGLAGPYEQYF
TRBV5-1	TRBJ2-2	-	few	TGCGCCAGCAGCTTAACCCCTACGGGCCCCGGGGAGCTGTTTTTT	CASSLTPTGPGELFF
TRBV9	TRBJ2-7	TRBD1	-	TGTGCCAGCAGCGTAGGGGACAGGGGACTTTACGAGCAGTACTTC	CASSVGDRGLYEQYF
TRBV28	TRBJ2-7	-	-	TGTGCCAGCAGCACCGGGGGCTACGAGCAGTACTTC	CASSTGGYEQYF
TRBV19	TRBJ2-4	-	-	TGTGCCAGTAGTATATATGGGCCCCGGGGAGCAGCCAAAAACATTCAGTACTTC	CASSIYGPRGAAKNIQYF
TRBV7-2	TRBJ2-7	-	-	TGTGCCAGCAGCTCGGGTCCTCTCTACGAGCAGTACTTC	CASSSGPLYEQYF
TRBV2	TRBJ2-7	TRBD1	few	TGTGCCAGCAGTCCCAGCGGGACAGGGTTCTACGAGCAGTACTTC	CASSPSGTGFYEQYF
TRBV4-1	TRBJ1-4	TRBD1	-	TGCGCCAGCAGCCAAGGACAGGGGCCATCTAATGAAAAACTGTTTTTT	CASSQGQGPSNEKLFF
TRBV18	TRBJ2-1	-	-	TGTGCCAGCTCACGCAATCAGGGACGGGACAATGAGCAGTTCTTC	CASSRNQGRDNEQFF
TRBV5-1	TRBJ2-1	-	-	TGCGCCAGCAGCTTGGTTGGGGATCGGGAGCAGTTCTTC	CASSLVGDREQFF
TRBV9	TRBJ2-2	TRBD1	-	TGTGCCAGCAGCCTACAGGGGGCCGGGGAGCTGTTTTTT	CASSLQGAGELFF
TRBV7-8	TRBJ2-7	TRBD2	-	TGTGCCAGCAGCTTAATAGCGGGAGGGTCAAGGGCCTCCTACGAGCAGTACTTC	CASSLIAGGSRASYEQYF
TRBV7-9	TRBJ2-7	-	few	TGTGCCAGCAGCTTTAACTACGAGCAGTACTTC	CASSFNYEQYF
TRBV25-1	TRBJ2-2	-	-	TGTGCCAGCAGTGAATCTTACAGCACCGGGGAGCTGTTTTTT	CASSESYSTGELFF
TRBV6-4	TRBJ2-1	TRBD2	-	TGTGCCGGCAGCATACTAGCGGGAGGGAACAATGAGCAGTTCTTC	CAGSILAGGNNEQFF
TRBV11-2	TRBJ2-2	-	few	TGTGCCAGCAGCTTCGCGGGATTCGTTACCGGGGAGCTGTTTTTT	CASSFAGFVTGELFF
TRBV6-5	TRBJ1-5	TRBD1	-	TGTGCCAGCAGTGCTACCGGGACAGGGAGTCAGCCCCAGCATTTT	CASSATGTGSQPQHF
TRBV5-4	TRBJ2-7	-	few	TGTGCCAGCAGCTTGGATGGCTACGAGCAGTACTTC	CASSLDGYEQYF
TRBV27	TRBJ2-3	-	-	TGTGCCAGCAGACGGGACCGCTACACAGATACGCAGTATTTT	CASRRDRYTDTQYF
TRBV5-5	TRBJ2-2	TRBD1	-	TGTGCCAGCAGCTTGCTGACAGGGGGAGAAGGCACCGGGGAGCTGTTTTTT	CASSLLTGGEGTGELFF
TRBV7-6	TRBJ1-4	TRBD1	-	TGTGCCAGCTTGTACTGGACAGGGGTCTTTGGAACTAATGAAAAACTGTTTTTT	CASLYWTGVFGTNEKLFF
TRBV27	TRBJ2-7	-	few	TGTGCCAGCAGCACGGACGGTTGGAGGCAGTACTTC	CASSTDGWRQYF